This TCR beta chain is from a study of blood T cell repertoires in COVID-19. The CDR3 is 14 amino acids. In germline, CDR1 is SGHRS, CDR2 YFSETQ. V was pared by 2 bases and J by 0 bases, with 5 bases between. Libraries were prepared by immunoSEQ multiplex PCR; TCRdb keeps only in-frame clonotypes and omits some of them. The sample lists about 210,000 clones; about 81% were seen once. Sequenced input: peripheral blood. The TCR sequence derives from a woman between 55 and 75 years old with COVID-19, enrolled during active disease. J is TRBJ2-2 and V is TRBV5-1, with a possible D match to TRBD2 (5 bases). CDR3: CASSFGTNTGELFF. For the CDR3, the DNA is TGCGCCAGCAGCTTCGGGACGAACACCGGGGAGCTGTTTTTT.